This T cell receptor (beta chain) was recovered during a study of T cells in Graves' hyperthyroidism and ophthalmopathy. The study, taken as a whole, reports: The blood repertoire included most of the expanded thyroid clonotypes above 0.001.

The source material, RNA transcripts, was used to amplify TCR beta CDR3 regions. The TCR CDR3 first-round RT-PCR relied on the HTBI primer set. In TCRdb, the multiplex PCR reads were re-called with MiXCR into one record per CDR3 protein. The sample has more than 500,000 distinct CDR3 sequences; 12% to 15% are singletons. Points on this clonotype: Antigen: not known.

Each patient was aged 18 to 65 and had newly diagnosed hyperthyroidism of under 2 months' duration. CDR3 length: 16 amino acids. Per the germline V gene, CDR1 is MNHNS and CDR2 is SASEGT. V dropped 5 bases and J dropped 5; count of bases not matched to a gene: 7. The genes are TRBV6-1 and TRBJ2-3; 13 bases are a match to TRBD2. Sequenced sample: blood. The TCR comes from a woman aged 40 to 50 with Graves' hyperthyroidism. CDR3 region: CASSRGLAGTGDTQYF. As DNA, the CDR3 is TGTGCCAGCAGTAGGGGACTAGCGGGAACGGGAGATACGCAGTATTTT.